This T cell receptor beta chain was sequenced for a study of cytomegalovirus exposure and HLA in healthy donors. Germline V gene sequence: CDR1 GTSNPN, CDR2 SVGIG (reference sequence). CDR3 size: 15 residues. Germline trimming cut 3 bases from V and 3 bases from J; bases unmatched to any gene: 7. With 60 Vbeta and 13 Jbeta primers, the PCR was carried out. Method: immunoSEQ multiplex PCR; TCRdb's copy keeps in-frame clones and lacks some. The data show some 180,000 clones, approximately 78% seen once. The clonotype originates from a woman younger than 35 in good health and CMV-seronegative. Material for sequencing was PBMCs. This sequence joins TRBV30 and TRBJ2-7; TRBD2 matches at 11 bases. As DNA, the CDR3 is TGTGCCTGGAGCGGAACTAGCGGGAGTTACTACGAGCAGTACTTC. Amino acids: CAWSGTSGSYYEQYF.